The rows below give T cell receptor beta chains drawn from one sample of a study of T-cell reconstitution after alpha-beta-depleted transplantation in children. TCRdb called the PCR reads again in MiXCR, with one record for every CDR3 protein. The sample lists under 300,000 distinct CDR3 sequences; over 9.5% were seen once. Sample: PBMCs from the stem cell graft donor, taken from the stem cell graft. These receptors came from a human donor who donated a stem cell graft to a child with SCID. The CDR3 runs from the conserved cysteine through the conserved F or W. The D gene is left open where the match is weak. The listing skips clone size in some rows; elsewhere it reads once, few, many or a size class.

J gene: TRBJ1-1; clone size: many; V gene: TRBV27; D gene: TRBD1; CDR3 protein: CASSSGGWTEAFF
J gene: TRBJ2-5; clone size: few; V gene: TRBV6-2/TRBV6-3; D gene: TRBD1; CDR3 protein: CASSRTGAAWGETQYF
J gene: TRBJ1-5; clone size: many; V gene: TRBV6-1; D gene: -; CDR3 protein: CATNRDNNQPQHF
J gene: TRBJ2-1; clone size: many; V gene: TRBV20-1; D gene: TRBD1; CDR3 protein: CSGTDRGVMSSYNEQFF
J gene: TRBJ2-7; clone size: many; V gene: TRBV7-9; D gene: -; CDR3 protein: CASSLVRGAGSYEQYF
J gene: TRBJ2-7; clone size: many; V gene: TRBV14; D gene: -; CDR3 protein: CASSQEGRGSLLYYEQYF
J gene: TRBJ1-5; clone size: many; V gene: TRBV4-3; D gene: -; CDR3 protein: CASSQDAGMGQPQHF
J gene: TRBJ2-2; clone size: many; V gene: TRBV20-1; D gene: -; CDR3 protein: CSARSFTGELFF
J gene: TRBJ1-2; clone size: many; V gene: TRBV2; D gene: TRBD1; CDR3 protein: CASSERTGSGGYTF
J gene: TRBJ2-7; clone size: many; V gene: TRBV20-1; D gene: TRBD2; CDR3 protein: CSARLAGAESYEQYF
J gene: TRBJ1-5; clone size: many; V gene: TRBV6-5; D gene: -; CDR3 protein: CASGRDSNQPQHF
J gene: TRBJ2-7; clone size: many; V gene: TRBV6-5; D gene: TRBD1; CDR3 protein: CASSYFPGQGGPEQYF
J gene: TRBJ2-7; clone size: -; V gene: TRBV30; D gene: -; CDR3 protein: CAWAKGPYEQYF
J gene: TRBJ1-1; clone size: many; V gene: TRBV27; D gene: TRBD1; CDR3 protein: CASSLSGGGYTEAFF
J gene: TRBJ2-7; clone size: many; V gene: TRBV3-1; D gene: -; CDR3 protein: CASSPVTRTYEQYF
J gene: TRBJ2-3; clone size: many; V gene: TRBV2; D gene: -; CDR3 protein: CASTLSRTGTDTQYF
J gene: TRBJ1-1; clone size: -; V gene: TRBV19; D gene: TRBD1; CDR3 protein: CASTDRGGTEAFF
J gene: TRBJ1-4; clone size: few; V gene: TRBV4-2; D gene: TRBD1; CDR3 protein: CASNRGLANEKLFF
J gene: TRBJ2-4; clone size: few; V gene: TRBV15; D gene: -; CDR3 protein: CATSRDNGRENIQYF
J gene: TRBJ1-1; clone size: many; V gene: TRBV7-9; D gene: -; CDR3 protein: CASSRTELNTEAFF
J gene: TRBJ1-5; clone size: -; V gene: TRBV1; D gene: -; CDR3 protein: CTSVRRPDQPQHF
J gene: TRBJ2-5; clone size: many; V gene: TRBV7-8; D gene: TRBD2; CDR3 protein: CASGRTSGDQETQYF
J gene: TRBJ2-1; clone size: many; V gene: TRBV12-3/TRBV12-4; D gene: TRBD1; CDR3 protein: CASSHQDRVNEQFF
J gene: TRBJ2-1; clone size: few; V gene: TRBV10-3; D gene: -; CDR3 protein: CATSGAISYNEQFF
J gene: TRBJ2-2; clone size: -; V gene: TRBV7-3; D gene: -; CDR3 protein: CASSTQANTGELFF
J gene: TRBJ2-1; clone size: once; V gene: TRBV11-2; D gene: -; CDR3 protein: CASSSNGVIYHEQFF
J gene: TRBJ1-2; clone size: -; V gene: TRBV7-8; D gene: TRBD1; CDR3 protein: CASSLAGTANYGYTF
J gene: TRBJ1-1; clone size: few; V gene: TRBV19; D gene: -; CDR3 protein: CASSYSKNTEAFF
J gene: TRBJ1-1; clone size: many; V gene: TRBV5-1; D gene: TRBD1; CDR3 protein: CASSLATGGGEAFF
J gene: TRBJ2-4; clone size: many; V gene: TRBV5-4; D gene: -; CDR3 protein: CASHGVEKNIQYF
J gene: TRBJ1-1; clone size: large; V gene: TRBV4-3; D gene: -; CDR3 protein: CASSQDWTALFMNTEAFF
J gene: TRBJ2-3; clone size: many; V gene: TRBV20-1; D gene: -; CDR3 protein: CSAPTQLADTQYF
J gene: TRBJ2-1; clone size: many; V gene: TRBV19; D gene: -; CDR3 protein: CASSIMQGSDEQFF